This T cell receptor (beta chain) appears in the sequencing data of a study of response to subunit inactivated influenza vaccine. This clonotype came up many times. Its antigen is not identified. Points from the study as a whole: Authors suggested few new T cells are recruited by each seasonal influenza vaccination.

One entry per CDR3 protein results from TCRdb running MiXCR on the RT-PCR reads. In the table there are about 800,000 distinct CDR3 sequences, 21% of which are singletons. The J segment lost 3 bases and the V segment lost 5 bases, leaving 5 bases of the junction unmatched. Germline V gene data show CDR1 as SGHVS and CDR2 as FNYEAQ. CDR3 size: 16 residues. The source material was PBMCs from blood, sampled around 5 days after vaccination. The chain carries TRBV7-6 and TRBJ2-3; 13 nucleotides match TRBD2. This receptor was obtained from a man aged 50 or older who received an inactivated influenza vaccine. CDR3 loop: CASSHRLAGGTDTQYF. CDR3 nucleotide sequence: TGTGCCAGCAGCCATAGACTAGCGGGGGGAACAGATACGCAGTATTTT.